This T cell receptor beta chain was recovered during a study of T cell responses to AZD1222 COVID-19 vaccine. Study-level findings and limits: Following two doses of AZD1222, Spike-specific TCR breadth and depth rose.

Assay: immunoSEQ multiplex PCR; the TCRdb copy retains only in-frame clones and omits some. The sample lists under 140,000 clones; about 90% were seen once. As concerns this clone: What it recognizes is unknown.

CDR1 and CDR2 (germline): SGHDT, YYEEEE. The length of the CDR3 is 17 residues. V gave up 4 bases and J gave up 0 bases; unmatched junction bases: 9. The source was peripheral blood, collected on day 0 of AZD1222 vaccination. The J gene is TRBJ2-1, the V gene TRBV5-6; 8 bases align to TRBD2. The receptor was derived from an adult in good health. The CDR3 DNA follows: TGTGCCAGCAGCCGACTTCTTAGCGGGAACTCCTACAATGAGCAGTTCTTC. Translated, it gives CASSRLLSGNSYNEQFF.